This T cell receptor (beta chain) was recorded in a study of CD8+ T cells in alopecia areata. Background on the study: Patients given treatment had severity scored by the percentage of scalp area affected.

Extracted RNA was reverse transcribed, and the resulting cDNA served as sequencing template. Assay used: immunoSEQ multiplex PCR; TCRdb lists only in-frame clones, some missing. Here the sample spans 95,000 to 150,000 clones, 53% being singletons. With respect to this clone: Additional DNA sequences in this sample encode the identical CDR3.

Treatment denoted: oral pan-JAK inhibitor, 5-10 mg twice daily. The germline gives CDR1 GTSNPN, CDR2 SVGIG (reference sequence). The CDR3 has 13 amino acids. The germline V and J ends were trimmed by 2 bases and 3 bases, with 8 bases remaining between them. The chain is built from TRBV30 and TRBJ1-5, with a weak D call TRBD1 (5 bases). Sequencing was performed on CD4+ T cells sorted from blood, taken at week 4, from a patient treated with tofacitinib. This receptor was taken from a human donor with alopecia areata. This chain's CDR3 is CAWSSGTNQPQHF. CDR3 DNA: TGTGCCTGGAGTTCAGGGACCAATCAGCCCCAGCATTTT.